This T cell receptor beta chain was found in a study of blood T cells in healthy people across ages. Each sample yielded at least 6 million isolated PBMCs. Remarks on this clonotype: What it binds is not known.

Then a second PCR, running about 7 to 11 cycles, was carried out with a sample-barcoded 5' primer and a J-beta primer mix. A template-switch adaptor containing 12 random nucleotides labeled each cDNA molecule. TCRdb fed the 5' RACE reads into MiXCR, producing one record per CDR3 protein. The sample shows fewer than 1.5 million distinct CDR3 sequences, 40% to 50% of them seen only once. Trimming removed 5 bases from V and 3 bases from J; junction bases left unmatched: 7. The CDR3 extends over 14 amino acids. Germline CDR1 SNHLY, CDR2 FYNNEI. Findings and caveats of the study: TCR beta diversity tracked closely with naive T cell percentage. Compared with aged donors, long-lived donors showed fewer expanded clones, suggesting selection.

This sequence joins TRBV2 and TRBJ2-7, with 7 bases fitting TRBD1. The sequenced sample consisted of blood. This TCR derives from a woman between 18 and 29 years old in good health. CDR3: CASSYRRQGYEQYF. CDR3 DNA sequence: TGTGCCAGCAGTTACCGTCGACAGGGCTACGAGCAGTACTTC.